The 9 T cell receptor beta chains given below trace back to one sample, sequenced in a study of liver allograft versus peripheral blood T cells (dated by TCRdb to the early 2020s). Turning to the overall study: The study compared T cell receptor repertoires found within transplanted livers against repertoires in the peripheral blood of liver transplant recipients.

Sequencing took place on an Illumina MiSeq. TCRdb passed the public sequencing reads through fastp at Q25 and MiXCR, retaining productive beta sequences. Rows matching on CDR3 protein sequence are summarized as one entry with the most common DNA and genes. Across this sample there are roughly 9,000 distinct CDR3 sequences, with 16% seen only once. The top ten clonotypes cover around 1.9% of the sample. These receptor sequences come from a human patient who had a liver transplant. In transplant recipients, some T cells may be of donor rather than host origin.

Only a few counts were recorded for this clonotype. The gene calls are TRBV12-3 or TRBV12-4 and TRBJ1-2; D might be TRBD1 (6 bases). The V and J ends lost 7 bases and 4 bases respectively, with 10 bases between them. This CDR3 region has 12 residues. CDR3 amino acids: CASTMTGYGYTF. The CDR3 nucleotides read TGTGCCAGCACCATGACAGGCTATGGCTACACCTTC.

For the CDR3, the DNA is TGTGCCAGCAGTTTCCAGACTAGTGACGGGGAGCTGTTTTTT. It codes for CASSFQTSDGELFF. The chain uses TRBV6-6 and TRBJ2-2; tentative D call: TRBD2 (6 bases). This CDR3 has 14 amino acids. Germline values: CDR1 MNHNY, CDR2 SVGAGI (reference sequence). V shed 4 bases and J shed 7 bases, with 13 bases lying between them.

This clonotype was counted a few times. V and J are TRBV20-1 and TRBJ1-2; D unclear. The CDR3 spans 13 residues. The ends were cut back, 3 bases at V and 2 bases at J, with 10 bases in the middle. The germline gives CDR1 DFQATT, CDR2 SNEGSKA (reference sequence). The CDR3 nucleotides are TGCAGTGCTAGGGTTCCCACCAACTATGGCTACACCTTC. It translates to CSARVPTNYGYTF.

This clonotype is labeled medium-sized (0.01 to 0.1%). V is TRBV10-3 and J is TRBJ1-5; a weak D match, TRBD1 (5 bases). V shed 3 bases and J shed 7 bases, with 19 bases lying between them. In germline, CDR1 is ENHRY, CDR2 SYGVKD. This CDR3 region has 16 residues. The CDR3 is CAISEQASSVSQPQHF. DNA of the CDR3: TGTGCCATCAGTGAACAGGCGTCGTCTGTCAGCCAGCCCCAGCATTTT.

By sample share, this clonotype is medium-sized (0.01 to 0.1%). V gene TRBV15 combines with J gene TRBJ1-2; D is uncertain. CDR3 length: 15 residues. Germline CDR1 is LNHNV and CDR2 is YYDKDF (reference sequence). Between the trimmed V and J ends, which lost 0 bases and 5 bases, there was a span of 13 bases. In DNA form, the CDR3 reads TGTGCCACCAGCAGAGATTGGGAAGTTCGATATGGCTACACCTTC. This gives the protein CATSRDWEVRYGYTF.

Judged by abundance, this clonotype is medium-sized. This chain links TRBV28 with TRBJ1-5, with TRBD1 as a possible D gene (6 bases). The V gene lost 7 bases and the J gene lost 0 bases, with 22 bases spanning the gap. The CDR3 consists of 18 residues. CDR1 is MDHEN, CDR2 SYDVKM, per germline. CDR3: CASTLPGTQGYSNQPQHF. DNA of the CDR3: TGTGCCAGCACCCTCCCCGGGACACAAGGCTATAGCAATCAGCCCCAGCATTTT.

This clonotype is categorized as medium-sized (0.01 to 0.1%). The chain couples TRBV6-5 to TRBJ1-5; TRBD1 is a possible D gene (5 bases). CDR3 length equals 14 residues. V was shortened by 0 bases and J by 7 bases, with 10 bases between the two germline ends. CDR1 MNHEY and CDR2 SVGAGI come from the germline V gene. The CDR3 here is CASSYSTGGQPQHF. As DNA, the CDR3 is TGTGCCAGCAGTTACTCTACAGGTGGCCAGCCCCAGCATTTT.

Within the sample, this clonotype is medium-sized. CDR3 amino acids: CASSLGGLTGLNTEAFF. CDR3 DNA sequence: TGTGCCAGCAGTTTAGGTGGCCTGACAGGTTTGAACACTGAAGCTTTCTTT. The V gene is TRBV27, the J gene TRBJ1-1; D is possibly TRBD1 (6 bases). The CDR3 covers 17 residues. Germline V CDR1 and CDR2: MNHEY, SMNVEV (reference sequence). V lost 2 bases, J lost 0 bases, and 16 bases lay in between.

This clonotype came up a few times. The CDR3 here is CASSPLRPGQNLNQPQHF. In nucleotides, the CDR3 is TGTGCCAGCAGTCCCCTTCGCCCGGGACAGAATCTCAATCAGCCCCAGCATTTT. V is TRBV6-1 and J is TRBJ1-5; 7 nucleotides line up with TRBD1. The germline V gene encodes CDR1 MNHNS and CDR2 SASEGT. The CDR3 spans 18 residues. Unmatched junction bases numbered 16, after V lost 5 bases and J lost 3 bases.